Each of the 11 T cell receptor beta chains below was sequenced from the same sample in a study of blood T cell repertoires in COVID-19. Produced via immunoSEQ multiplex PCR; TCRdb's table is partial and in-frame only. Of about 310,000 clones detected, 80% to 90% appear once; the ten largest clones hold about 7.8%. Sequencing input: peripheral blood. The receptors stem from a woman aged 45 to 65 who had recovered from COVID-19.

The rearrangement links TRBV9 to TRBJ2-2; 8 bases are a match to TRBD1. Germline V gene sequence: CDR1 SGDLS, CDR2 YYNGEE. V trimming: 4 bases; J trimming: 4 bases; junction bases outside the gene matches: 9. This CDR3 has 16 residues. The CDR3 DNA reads TGTGCCAGCAGCTACCCCAGGGGGCAGAGCACCGGGGAGCTGTTTTTT. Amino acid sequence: CASSYPRGQSTGELFF.

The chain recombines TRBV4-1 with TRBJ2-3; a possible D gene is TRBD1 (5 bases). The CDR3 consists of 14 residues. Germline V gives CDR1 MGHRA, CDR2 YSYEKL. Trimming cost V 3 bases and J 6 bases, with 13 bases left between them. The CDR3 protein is CASSQIGVPDTQYF. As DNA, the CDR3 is TGCGCCAGCAGCCAGATAGGGGTACCGGATACGCAGTATTTT.

For the CDR3, the DNA is TGTGCCAGCAGCCAATGGACAATTGAAGAGACCCAGTACTTC. Protein sequence: CASSQWTIEETQYF. The rearrangement uses TRBV3-1 (or the pseudogene TRBV3-2) and TRBJ2-5; weak D call: TRBD1 (5 bases). Trimming stripped 2 bases from V and 3 bases from J, with 10 bases between. This CDR3 contains 14 residues. Germline V lookup: CDR1 LGHDT, CDR2 YNNKEL (reference sequence).

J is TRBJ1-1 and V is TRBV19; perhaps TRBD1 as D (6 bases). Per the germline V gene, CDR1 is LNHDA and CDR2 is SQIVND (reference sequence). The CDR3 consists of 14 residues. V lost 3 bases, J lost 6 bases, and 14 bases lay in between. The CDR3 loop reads CASSIQGRAPEAFF. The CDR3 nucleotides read TGTGCCAGTAGTATCCAGGGGCGGGCCCCTGAAGCTTTCTTT.

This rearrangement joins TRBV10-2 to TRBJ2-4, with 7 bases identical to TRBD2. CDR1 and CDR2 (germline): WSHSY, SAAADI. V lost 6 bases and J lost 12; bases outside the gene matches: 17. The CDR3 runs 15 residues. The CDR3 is CASRSGFGGGATQYF. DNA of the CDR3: TGCGCCAGCAGAAGTGGCTTTGGGGGGGGAGCCACTCAGTACTTC.

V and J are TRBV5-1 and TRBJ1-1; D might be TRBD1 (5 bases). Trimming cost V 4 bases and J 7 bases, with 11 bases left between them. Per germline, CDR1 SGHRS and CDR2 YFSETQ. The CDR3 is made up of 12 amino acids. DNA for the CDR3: TGCGCCAGCAGCGCGGGGCAGGGTGAAGCTTTCTTT. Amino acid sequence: CASSAGQGEAFF.

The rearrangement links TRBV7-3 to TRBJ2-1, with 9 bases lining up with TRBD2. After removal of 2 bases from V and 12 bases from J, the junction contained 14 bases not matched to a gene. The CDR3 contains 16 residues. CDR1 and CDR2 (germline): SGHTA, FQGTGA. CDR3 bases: TGTGCCAGCAGCTTAGCCGGACTAGCGACTTCCCCCAGGCAGTTCTTC. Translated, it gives CASSLAGLATSPRQFF.

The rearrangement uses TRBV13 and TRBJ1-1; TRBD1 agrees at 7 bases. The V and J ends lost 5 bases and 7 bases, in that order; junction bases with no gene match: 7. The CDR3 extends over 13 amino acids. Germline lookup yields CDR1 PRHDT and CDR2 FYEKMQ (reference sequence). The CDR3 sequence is CASSLEDRVEAFF. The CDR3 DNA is TGTGCCAGCAGCCTCGAAGACAGGGTTGAAGCTTTCTTT.

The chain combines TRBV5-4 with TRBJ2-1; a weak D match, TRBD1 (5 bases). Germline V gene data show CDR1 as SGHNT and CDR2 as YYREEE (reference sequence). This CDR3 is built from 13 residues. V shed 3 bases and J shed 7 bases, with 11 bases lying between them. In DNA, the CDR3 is TGTGCCAGCAGCTCCCCAGGGTTAAATGAGCAGTTCTTC. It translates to CASSSPGLNEQFF.

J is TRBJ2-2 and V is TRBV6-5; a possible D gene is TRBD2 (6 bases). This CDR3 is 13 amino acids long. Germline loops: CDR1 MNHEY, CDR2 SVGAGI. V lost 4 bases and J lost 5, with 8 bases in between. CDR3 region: CASSFGGTGELFF. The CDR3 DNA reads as TGTGCCAGCAGTTTCGGGGGTACCGGGGAGCTGTTTTTT.

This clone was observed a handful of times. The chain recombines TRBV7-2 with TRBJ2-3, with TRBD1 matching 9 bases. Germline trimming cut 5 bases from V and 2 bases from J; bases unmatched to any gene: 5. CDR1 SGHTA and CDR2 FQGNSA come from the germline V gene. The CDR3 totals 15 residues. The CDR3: CASSQDRGYTDTQYF. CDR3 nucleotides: TGTGCCAGCAGCCAGGACAGGGGTTACACAGATACGCAGTATTTT. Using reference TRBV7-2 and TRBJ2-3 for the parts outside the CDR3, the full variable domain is GAGVSQSPSNKVTEKGKDVELRCDPISGHTALYWYRQSLGQGLEFLIYFQGNSAPDKSGLPSDRFSAERTGGSVSTLTIQRTQQEDSAVYLCASSQDRGYTDTQYFGPGTRLTVL.